These T cell receptor beta chains were read from a single sample in a study of blood T cell repertoires in COVID-19. Sequenced by immunoSEQ multiplex PCR; TCRdb stores in-frame clones only, minus some. Of some 130,000 clones in the sample, 86% are singletons; the top ten hold around 4.5%. The sequencing input was PBMCs or T cells enriched from blood (not recorded which). These receptors came from a man aged 45 to 65 who had recovered from COVID-19. CDR3s include the opening cysteine and the closing phenylalanine or tryptophan. Fields, in order: V gene, CDR3 length, D gene, J gene, clone size, CDR3 protein, CDR3 DNA. A D gene is named only where the DNA matches it firmly. Not every row has a clone size; where given, it reads once, few, many or a size class.

TRBV5-1	12	NA	TRBJ2-1	few	CASSLDLDEQFF	TGCGCCAGCAGCTTGGATCTCGATGAGCAGTTCTTC
TRBV14	14	TRBD1	TRBJ2-2	NA	CATTGPSNTGELFF	TGTGCCACGACAGGGCCTAGCAACACCGGGGAGCTGTTTTTT
TRBV5-1	14	NA	TRBJ2-5	NA	CASSRQGAQETQYF	TGCGCCAGCAGCCGTCAGGGTGCGCAAGAGACCCAGTACTTC
TRBV19	15	TRBD2	TRBJ2-7	NA	CASSPPSGTSYEQYF	TGTGCCAGTAGTCCGCCGTCCGGGACTAGCTACGAGCAGTACTTC
TRBV3-1/TRBV3-2	18	TRBD2	TRBJ2-7	NA	CASSPTSGRDPLSYEQYF	TGTGCCAGCAGCCCGACTAGCGGGAGGGACCCACTCTCCTACGAGCAGTACTTC
TRBV11-2	14	TRBD1	TRBJ1-4	NA	CASSTGQGGEKLFF	TGTGCCAGCAGCACGGGACAGGGGGGTGAAAAACTGTTTTTT
TRBV19	14	NA	TRBJ1-2	NA	CASSIRDNLYGYTF	TGTGCCAGTAGTATTCGGGACAACCTCTATGGCTACACCTTC
TRBV28	16	TRBD2	TRBJ2-1	NA	CASSFGAGEHSDEQFF	TGTGCCAGCAGTTTTGGGGCGGGAGAGCATTCGGATGAGCAGTTCTTC
TRBV18	14	NA	TRBJ2-1	NA	CASSPLGGQNEQFF	TGTGCCAGCTCACCACTCGGGGGGCAGAATGAGCAGTTCTTC
TRBV11-2	14	NA	TRBJ2-2	NA	CASSLDHSTGELFF	TGTGCCAGCAGCTTAGACCACAGCACCGGGGAGCTGTTTTTT
TRBV12-3/TRBV12-4	13	NA	TRBJ1-2	NA	CASSSQVDYGYTF	TGTGCCAGCAGTTCCCAGGTTGATTATGGCTACACCTTC
TRBV6-5	14	NA	TRBJ2-5	NA	CASSYISLTGTQYF	TGTGCCAGCAGTTACATCAGTCTGACGGGGACCCAGTACTTC
TRBV5-1	17	TRBD2	TRBJ2-1	NA	CASSASLTSGNTDEQFF	TGCGCCAGCAGCGCCTCTCTGACTAGCGGGAATACAGATGAGCAGTTCTTC
TRBV5-1	13	NA	TRBJ1-2	NA	CASSLAGRYGYTF	TGCGCCAGCAGCTTGGCCGGGAGGTATGGCTACACCTTC
TRBV7-2	13	NA	TRBJ1-3	once	CASSPYPPNTIYF	TGTGCCAGCAGCCCCTACCCCCCAAACACCATATATTTT
TRBV6-4	16	TRBD1	TRBJ1-4	NA	CASSACRGHLGEKLFF	TGTGCCAGCAGTGCATGCAGGGGGCACTTGGGTGAAAAACTGTTTTTT
TRBV5-1	15	TRBD1	TRBJ2-5	NA	CASSWGTGGRETQYF	TGCGCCAGCAGCTGGGGCACAGGGGGCCGAGAGACCCAGTACTTC
TRBV4-3	18	TRBD2	TRBJ2-3	once	CASSLSRGTSGSPDTQYF	TGCGCCAGCAGCCTCTCAAGGGGTACTAGCGGGAGTCCAGATACGCAGTATTTT
TRBV9	16	TRBD1	TRBJ2-1	NA	CASSVRGQGWGGEQFF	TGTGCCAGCAGCGTACGGGGACAGGGGTGGGGTGGTGAGCAGTTCTTC
TRBV28	15	NA	TRBJ1-5	NA	CASSSRQGGIQPQHF	TGTGCCAGCAGTTCCCGGCAGGGAGGGATTCAGCCCCAGCATTTT
TRBV7-6	15	NA	TRBJ2-7	once	CASSLAVGASYEQYF	TGTGCCAGCAGCTTAGCCGTGGGGGCCAGCTACGAGCAGTACTTC
TRBV18	16	TRBD2	TRBJ2-1	few	CASSLSGLAGVIEQFF	TGTGCCAGCTCTCTCTCGGGACTAGCGGGAGTCATTGAGCAGTTCTTC
TRBV6-5	15	TRBD2	TRBJ2-5	NA	CASSPYQLAGETQYF	TGTGCCAGCAGTCCCTACCAACTAGCGGGGGAGACCCAGTACTTC
TRBV18	13	NA	TRBJ1-2	NA	CASSPEQGSGYTF	TGTGCCAGCTCACCGGAGCAGGGTTCTGGCTACACCTTC
TRBV6-4	15	TRBD1	TRBJ2-2	NA	CASSTGQGADGELFF	TGTGCCAGCAGTACTGGACAGGGGGCAGACGGGGAGCTGTTTTTT
TRBV18	15	TRBD1	TRBJ1-1	NA	CASSPATGDVTEAFF	TGTGCCAGCTCACCAGCGACAGGGGATGTCACTGAAGCTTTCTTT